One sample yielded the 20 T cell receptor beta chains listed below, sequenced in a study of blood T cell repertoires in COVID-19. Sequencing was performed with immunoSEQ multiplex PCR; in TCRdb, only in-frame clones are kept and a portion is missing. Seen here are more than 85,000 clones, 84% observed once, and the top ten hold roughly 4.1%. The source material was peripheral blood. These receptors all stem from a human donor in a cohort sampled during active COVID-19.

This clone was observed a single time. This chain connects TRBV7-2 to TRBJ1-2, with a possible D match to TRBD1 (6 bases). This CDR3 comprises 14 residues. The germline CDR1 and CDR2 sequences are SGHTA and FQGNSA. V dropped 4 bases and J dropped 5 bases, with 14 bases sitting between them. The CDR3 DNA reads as TGTGCCAGCAGCTCTCCCGGGACACGTTATGGCTACACCTTC. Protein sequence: CASSSPGTRYGYTF. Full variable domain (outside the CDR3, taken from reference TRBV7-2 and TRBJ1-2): GAGVSQSPSNKVTEKGKDVELRCDPISGHTALYWYRQSLGQGLEFLIYFQGNSAPDKSGLPSDRFSAERTGGSVSTLTIQRTQQEDSAVYLCASSSPGTRYGYTFGSGTRLTVV.

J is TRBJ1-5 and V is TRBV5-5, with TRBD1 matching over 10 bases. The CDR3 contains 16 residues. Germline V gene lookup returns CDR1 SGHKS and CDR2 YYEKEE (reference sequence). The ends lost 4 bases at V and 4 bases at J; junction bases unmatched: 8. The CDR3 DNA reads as TGTGCCAGCAGCCTGACAGGGACAGGGGCTAATCAGCCCCAGCATTTT. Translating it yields CASSLTGTGANQPQHF.

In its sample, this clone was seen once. The chain's CDR3 is CASHLGGQGGSPLHF. In DNA form, the CDR3 reads TGTGCCAGTCACTTAGGTGGGCAGGGTGGCTCACCCCTCCACTTT. V is TRBV19 and J is TRBJ1-6; tentatively, D is TRBD1 (5 bases). The CDR3 is 15 amino acids. Germline CDR1 and CDR2: LNHDA and SQIVND (reference sequence). V lost 8 bases and J 10 bases, leaving 21 bases between the germline ends. The full variable domain, its missing parts supplied by reference TRBV19 and TRBJ1-6, is DGGITQSPKYLFRKEGQNVTLSCEQNLNHDAMYWYRQDPGQGLRLIYYSQIVNDFQKGDIAEGYSVSREKKESFPLTVTSAQKNPTAFYLCASHLGGQGGSPLHFGNGTRLTVT.

CDR3 in DNA: TGCGCCAGCAGCCAAGGACAGGGGATCAGCTATGGCTACACCTTC. This translates into CASSQGQGISYGYTF. The J gene is TRBJ1-2, the V gene TRBV4-3; 8 positions match TRBD1. V lost 1 base, J lost 4 bases, and 5 bases stayed unmatched. The CDR3 extends over 15 amino acids. Germline-derived CDR1 and CDR2 are LGHNA and YSLEER.

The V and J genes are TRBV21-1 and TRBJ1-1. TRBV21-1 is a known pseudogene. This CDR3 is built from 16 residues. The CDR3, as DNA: TGTGCCAGCAGCCCCCGGGGAGGGTGGATGAACACTGAAGCTTTCTTT. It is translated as CASSPRGGWMNTEAFF.

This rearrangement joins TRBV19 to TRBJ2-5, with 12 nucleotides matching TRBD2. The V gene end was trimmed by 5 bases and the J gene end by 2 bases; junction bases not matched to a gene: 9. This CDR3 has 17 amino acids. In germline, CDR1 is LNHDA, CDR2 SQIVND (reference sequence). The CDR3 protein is CASSSRLAGASQETQYF. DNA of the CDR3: TGTGCCAGTAGTTCGCGACTAGCGGGGGCGAGTCAAGAGACCCAGTACTTC.

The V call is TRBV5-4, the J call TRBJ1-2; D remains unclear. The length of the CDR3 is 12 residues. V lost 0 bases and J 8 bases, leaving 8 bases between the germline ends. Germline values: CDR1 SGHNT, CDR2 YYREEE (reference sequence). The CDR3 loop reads CASSLGTGGYTF. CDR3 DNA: TGTGCCAGCAGCTTGGGGACTGGGGGCTACACCTTC.

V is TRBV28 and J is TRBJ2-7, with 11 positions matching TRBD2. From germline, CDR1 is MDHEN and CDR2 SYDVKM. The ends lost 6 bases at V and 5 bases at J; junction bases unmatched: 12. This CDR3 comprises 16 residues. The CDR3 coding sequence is TGTGCCAGCAGCGATCATGTAGCGGGGGGGTATAACGAGCAGTACTTC. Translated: CASSDHVAGGYNEQYF.

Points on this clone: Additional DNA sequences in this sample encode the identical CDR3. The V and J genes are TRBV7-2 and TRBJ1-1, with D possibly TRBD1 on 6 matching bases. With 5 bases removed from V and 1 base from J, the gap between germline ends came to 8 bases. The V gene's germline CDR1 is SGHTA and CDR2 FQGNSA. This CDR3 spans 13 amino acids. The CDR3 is CASSLDRNTEAFF. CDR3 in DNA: TGTGCCAGCAGCCTGGACAGGAACACTGAAGCTTTCTTT.

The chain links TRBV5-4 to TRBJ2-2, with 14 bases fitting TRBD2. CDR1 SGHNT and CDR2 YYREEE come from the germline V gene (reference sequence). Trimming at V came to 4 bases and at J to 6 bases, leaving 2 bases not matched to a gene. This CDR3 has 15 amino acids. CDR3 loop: CASSGTSGSPGELFF. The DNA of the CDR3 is TGTGCCAGCAGCGGGACTAGCGGGAGTCCCGGGGAGCTGTTTTTT.

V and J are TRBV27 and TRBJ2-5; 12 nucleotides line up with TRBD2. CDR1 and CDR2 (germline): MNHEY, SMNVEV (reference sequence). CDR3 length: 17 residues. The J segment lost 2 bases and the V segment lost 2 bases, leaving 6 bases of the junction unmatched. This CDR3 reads CASSLRATSGGQETQYF. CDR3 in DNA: TGTGCCAGCAGTTTAAGGGCGACTAGCGGGGGACAAGAGACCCAGTACTTC.

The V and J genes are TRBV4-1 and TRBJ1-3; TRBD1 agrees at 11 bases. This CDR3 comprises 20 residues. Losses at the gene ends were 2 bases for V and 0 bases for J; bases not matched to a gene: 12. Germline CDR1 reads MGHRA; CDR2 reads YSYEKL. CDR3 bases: TGCGCCAGCAGCCAATACCCCCCCGGGACAGGGGGTAACTCTGGAAACACCATATATTTT. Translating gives CASSQYPPGTGGNSGNTIYF.

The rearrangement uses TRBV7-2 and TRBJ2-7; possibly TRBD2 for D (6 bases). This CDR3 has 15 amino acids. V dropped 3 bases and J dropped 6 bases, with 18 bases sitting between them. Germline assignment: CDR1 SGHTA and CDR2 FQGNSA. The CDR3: CASSFDRGSPSEQYF. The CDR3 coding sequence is TGTGCCAGCAGCTTCGACCGGGGGAGCCCAAGCGAGCAGTACTTC.

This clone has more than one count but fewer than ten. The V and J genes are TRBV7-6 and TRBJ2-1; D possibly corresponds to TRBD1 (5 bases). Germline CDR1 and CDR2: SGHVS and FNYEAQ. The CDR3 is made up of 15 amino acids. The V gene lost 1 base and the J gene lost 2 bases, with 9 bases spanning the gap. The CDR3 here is CASSLETGAYNEQFF. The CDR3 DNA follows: TGTGCCAGCAGCTTAGAAACAGGAGCCTACAATGAGCAGTTCTTC.

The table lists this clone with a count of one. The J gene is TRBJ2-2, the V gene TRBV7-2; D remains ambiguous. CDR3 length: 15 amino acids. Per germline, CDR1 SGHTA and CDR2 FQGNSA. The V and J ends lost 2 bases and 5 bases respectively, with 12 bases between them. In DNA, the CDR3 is TGTGCCAGCAGCTTAAATAAAGAGAGGACCGGGGAGCTGTTTTTT. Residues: CASSLNKERTGELFF.

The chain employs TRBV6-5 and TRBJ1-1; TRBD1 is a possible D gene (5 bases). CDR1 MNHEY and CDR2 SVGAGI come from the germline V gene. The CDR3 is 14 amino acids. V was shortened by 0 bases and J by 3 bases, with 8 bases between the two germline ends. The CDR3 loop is CASSYSTGDTEAFF. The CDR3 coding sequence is TGTGCCAGCAGTTACTCCACGGGGGACACTGAAGCTTTCTTT.

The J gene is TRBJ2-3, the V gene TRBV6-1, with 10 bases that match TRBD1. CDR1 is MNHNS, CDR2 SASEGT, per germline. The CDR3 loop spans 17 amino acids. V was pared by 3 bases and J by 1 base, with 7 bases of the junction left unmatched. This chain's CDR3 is CASSDIFGTGGTDTQYF. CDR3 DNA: TGTGCCAGCAGTGACATTTTTGGGACAGGGGGCACAGATACGCAGTATTTT.

CDR3 loop: CATTQGGEFVNYGYTF. CDR3 nucleotide sequence: TGTGCCACCACTCAAGGGGGGGAATTCGTTAACTATGGCTACACCTTC. The J gene is TRBJ1-2, the V gene TRBV5-4; a possible D gene is TRBD1 (6 bases). V lost 9 bases, J lost 1 base, and 22 bases lay in between. CDR1 and CDR2 (germline): SGHNT, YYREEE (reference sequence). This CDR3 is built from 16 residues.

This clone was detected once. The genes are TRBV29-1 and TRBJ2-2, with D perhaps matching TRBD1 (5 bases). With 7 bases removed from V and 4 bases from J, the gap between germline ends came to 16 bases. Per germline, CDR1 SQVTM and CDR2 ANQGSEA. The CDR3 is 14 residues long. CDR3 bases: TGCAGCGGGGGCGTCCCAGGCAGCACCGGGGAGCTGTTTTTT. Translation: CSGGVPGSTGELFF.

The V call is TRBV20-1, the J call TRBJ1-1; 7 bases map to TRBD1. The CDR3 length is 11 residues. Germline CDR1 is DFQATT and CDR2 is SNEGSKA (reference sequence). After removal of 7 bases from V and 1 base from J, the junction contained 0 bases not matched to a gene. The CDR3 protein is CSGTGNTEAFF. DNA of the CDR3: TGCAGTGGGACAGGGAACACTGAAGCTTTCTTT.